Below, 22 T cell receptor beta chains from the same sample are listed, as sequenced in a study of blood T cell repertoires in COVID-19. Some clones are missing from TCRdb's copy, which holds only in-frame ones; the method was immunoSEQ multiplex PCR. The data contain under 70,000 clones, 70% to 75% of them singletons. The sequencing input was peripheral blood. All receptors derive from a woman aged 70 to 79 with acute or convalescent COVID-19.

The V gene is TRBV6-6, the J gene TRBJ1-2, with no clear D. Germline V gene sequence: CDR1 MNHNY, CDR2 SVGAGI (reference sequence). This CDR3 region has 14 residues. The V gene lost 5 bases and the J gene lost 4 bases, with 14 bases spanning the gap. The CDR3 DNA sequence: TGTGCCAGCAGTCCTAGGGCCGGGATCTATGGCTACACCTTC. Protein sequence: CASSPRAGIYGYTF.

CDR3: CASRSGGMETQYF. CDR3 sequence (DNA): TGTGCCAGCCGCTCCGGGGGTATGGAGACCCAGTACTTC. V and J are TRBV7-9 and TRBJ2-5, with D possibly being TRBD2 (6 bases). The germline V gene has CDR1 SEHNR and CDR2 FQNEAQ (reference sequence). V was cut by 8 bases and J by 5 bases, with 15 bases left in between. The length of the CDR3 is 13 residues.

The chain has TRBV5-1 and TRBJ2-1, with TRBD2 as a possible D gene (5 bases). The CDR3 covers 15 residues. Trimming took off 1 base at V and 1 base at J, with 9 bases between the two ends. The germline V gene encodes CDR1 SGHRS and CDR2 YFSETQ. CDR3 region: CASSLTGDSYNEQFF. DNA of the CDR3: TGCGCCAGCAGCTTGACCGGGGATTCCTACAATGAGCAGTTCTTC.

V usage is TRBV2 and J usage is TRBJ2-5; TRBD2 matches 7 bases. The V gene's germline CDR1 is SNHLY and CDR2 FYNNEI. The CDR3 is 14 residues long. V lost 4 bases to trimming and J lost 5 bases; unmatched junction nucleotides: 7. The CDR3: CASSGTRGLETQYF. CDR3 nucleotides: TGTGCCAGCAGTGGGACTAGAGGACTGGAGACCCAGTACTTC.

The V gene is TRBV30, the J gene TRBJ1-1; TRBD1 matches 8 bases. CDR1 GTSNPN and CDR2 SVGIG come from the germline V gene (reference sequence). J lost 5 bases, V lost 3 bases, and 5 bases had no gene match. The CDR3 sequence is 13 residues long. CDR3 DNA sequence: TGTGCCTGGAGCGACAGGGGAGGAACTGAAGCTTTCTTT. Translating gives CAWSDRGGTEAFF.

This clone was recorded only once. The chain couples TRBV6-5 to TRBJ1-6; D gene unclear. V was shortened by 7 bases and J by 3 bases, with 10 bases between the two germline ends. The V gene's germline CDR1 is MNHEY and CDR2 SVGAGI. The CDR3 runs to 14 residues. The CDR3 reads CASIPGSYNSPLHF. DNA for the CDR3: TGTGCCAGCATCCCCGGTAGCTATAATTCACCCCTCCACTTT.

Worth noting for this clone: The junction shows a germline mismatch at one end, possibly a read error. The CDR3 sequence is CASSDYRGTTEVFF. CDR3 nucleotides: TGTGCCAGCAGTGACTACAGGGGGACCACTGAAGTTTTCTTT. V and J are TRBV25-1 and TRBJ1-1, with 8 bases aligning to TRBD1. CDR1 and CDR2 from the germline V gene are MGHDK and SYGVNS. The CDR3 is 14 residues long.

CDR3 in DNA: TGTGCCAGCAGCCTGACAGGGGGCGGTGGCTACACCTTC. Its translation: CASSLTGGGGYTF. The V call is TRBV11-3, the J call TRBJ1-2; TRBD1 matches at 10 bases. The CDR3 consists of 13 residues. Germline V gene data show CDR1 as SGHNT and CDR2 as YENEEA. J gave up 7 bases and V 5 bases, and 4 bases lay outside the gene matches. Complete variable domain (other parts from reference TRBV11-3 and TRBJ1-2): EAGVVQSPRYKIIEKKQPVAFWCNPISGHNTLYWYLQNLGQGPELLIRYENEEAVDDSQLPKDRFSAERLKGVDSTLKIQPAELGDSAVYLCASSLTGGGGYTFGSGTRLTVV.

The rearrangement uses TRBV6-2 or TRBV6-3 and TRBJ1-5; 7 bases agree with TRBD1. CDR1 MNHEY and CDR2 SVGEGT come from the germline V gene. The CDR3 has 16 amino acids. Trimming at V came to 6 bases and at J to 0 bases, leaving 8 bases not matched to a gene. CDR3: CASSRGQIHSNQPQHF. The CDR3 DNA is TGTGCCAGCAGCCGGGGACAGATTCATAGCAATCAGCCCCAGCATTTT.

The chain uses TRBV6-1 and TRBJ1-1; a weak D match, TRBD1 (6 bases). Trimming removed 4 bases from V and 2 bases from J, with 23 bases in between. Germline V lookup: CDR1 MNHNS, CDR2 SASEGT. There are 18 residues in the CDR3. This CDR3 is CASSAPGGGPSGNTEAFF. CDR3 bases: TGTGCCAGCAGTGCCCCGGGGGGCGGACCCTCGGGAAACACTGAAGCTTTCTTT.

V usage is TRBV5-5 and J usage is TRBJ2-1, with D perhaps TRBD1 (5 bases). Trimming shortened V by 4 bases and J by 8 bases, and 28 bases separated the two germline ends. The CDR3 is made up of 18 amino acids. Germline-derived CDR1 and CDR2 are SGHKS and YYEKEE (reference sequence). The CDR3 reads CASSPPVLGARMIHEQFF. CDR3 bases: TGTGCCAGCAGCCCGCCTGTTTTAGGGGCCCGTATGATACATGAGCAGTTCTTC. Looking up the rest from reference TRBV5-5 and TRBJ2-1 gives the full variable domain: DAGVTQSPTHLIKTRGQQVTLRCSPISGHKSVSWYQQVLGQGPQFIFQYYEKEERGRGNFPDRFSARQFPNYSSELNVNALLLGDSALYLCASSPPVLGARMIHEQFFGPGTRLTVL.

This chain uses TRBV11-1 with TRBJ2-5; tentative D call: TRBD2 (5 bases). The CDR3 runs to 15 residues. Germline CDR1 SGHAT, CDR2 FQDESV (reference sequence). V lost 1 base and J 5 bases, leaving 14 bases between the germline ends. The CDR3 spells CASSLESGPGETQYF. The CDR3 nucleotides are TGTGCCAGCAGCTTAGAGTCAGGACCGGGGGAGACCCAGTACTTC.

This chain joins TRBV1 and TRBJ2-2; the table's D call, TRBD2, has no DNA check behind it. TRBV1 is annotated as a pseudogene. The CDR3 length is 12 residues. The CDR3 reads CTSSPLSGELFF. The CDR3 DNA reads TGCACCAGCAGCCCCCTTTCCGGGGAGCTGTTTTTT.

The rearrangement joins TRBV5-6 to TRBJ1-1, with D hard to call. The V gene's germline CDR1 is SGHDT and CDR2 YYEEEE. CDR3 length: 16 residues. Trimming took 0 bases from V and 0 from J, leaving 12 bases between them. CDR3 amino acids: CASSLVYGAMNTEAFF. DNA for the CDR3: TGTGCCAGCAGCTTGGTTTATGGAGCCATGAACACTGAAGCTTTCTTT.

J is TRBJ2-3 and V is TRBV5-1; TRBD1 aligns across 9 bases. J gave up 4 bases and V 7 bases, and 10 bases lay outside the gene matches. The CDR3 covers 15 residues. The germline CDR1 and CDR2 sequences are SGHRS and YFSETQ. In nucleotides, the CDR3 is TGCGCCAGCGCTCGGGGAGGACAGGGGTCAGATACGCAGTATTTT. This gives the protein CASARGGQGSDTQYF.

In its sample, this clone was seen a few times. The genes are TRBV7-9 and TRBJ2-5; no clear D. The germline V gene encodes CDR1 SEHNR and CDR2 FQNEAQ (reference sequence). CDR3 length: 12 residues. V lost 5 bases, J lost 3 bases, and 7 bases lay in between. CDR3 residues: CASSGPEETQYF. Here the CDR3 DNA reads TGTGCCAGCAGCGGCCCAGAAGAGACCCAGTACTTC.

This clone has just a few counts. The rearrangement uses TRBV20-1 and TRBJ2-2; unclear D gene. V was clipped by 5 bases and J by 6 bases, with 7 bases between them. CDR3 length: 11 residues. Germline V CDR1 and CDR2: DFQATT, SNEGSKA (reference sequence). CDR3 nucleotide sequence: TGCAGTGCTCCGCGTGCCGGGGAGCTGTTTTTT. It codes for CSAPRAGELFF.

The V gene is TRBV24-1, the J gene TRBJ1-2, with D possibly being TRBD1 (5 bases). The V end was cut by 6 bases, the J end by 5 bases, with 21 bases between. The CDR3 spans 16 residues. From germline, CDR1 is KGHDR and CDR2 SFDVKD. The chain's CDR3 is CATSSFQGNFRYGYTF. The CDR3 bases are TGTGCCACCAGTTCCTTTCAGGGTAATTTTAGATATGGCTACACCTTC.

DNA for the CDR3: TGTGCCACCAGGAGGACAGGGGGGTTCGAGGCCTATGGCTACACCTTC. It yields the protein CATRRTGGFEAYGYTF. This chain uses TRBV19 with TRBJ1-2; 10 positions match TRBD1. The CDR3 length is 16 residues. Germline loops: CDR1 LNHDA, CDR2 SQIVND (reference sequence). The trim removed 10 bases at V and 4 bases at J, leaving 15 bases unmatched.

The CDR3 loop reads CASSPGTSGGATGELFF. In DNA, the CDR3 is TGTGCCAGCAGCCCTGGGACTAGCGGGGGGGCGACCGGGGAGCTGTTTTTT. This chain links TRBV5-4 with TRBJ2-2; 16 bases agree with TRBD2. The germline V gene encodes CDR1 SGHNT and CDR2 YYREEE (reference sequence). V lost 4 bases, J lost 5 bases, and 5 bases stayed unmatched. The CDR3 spans 17 residues.

V and J are TRBV29-1 and TRBJ2-1; a weak D match, TRBD1 (7 bases). From germline, CDR1 is SQVTM and CDR2 ANQGSEA. This CDR3 has 10 residues. V lost 4 bases to trimming and J lost 13 bases, with 11 bases between them. CDR3 amino acids: CSVGTGLQFF. The CDR3 region has the DNA TGCAGCGTTGGGACAGGACTACAGTTCTTC.

This clone has just one count. This chain links TRBV7-9 with TRBJ1-1, with a possible D match to TRBD1 (6 bases). The CDR3 is 13 residues long. The V end lost 5 bases, the J end lost 1 base, and 8 bases lay between the germline ends. In germline, CDR1 is SEHNR, CDR2 FQNEAQ (reference sequence). The CDR3 nucleotides are TGTGCCAGCAGCCAAGGGGGGAACACTGAAGCTTTCTTT. Its protein is CASSQGGNTEAFF. Complete variable domain (other parts from reference TRBV7-9 and TRBJ1-1): DTGVSQNPRHKITKRGQNVTFRCDPISEHNRLYWYRQTLGQGPEFLTYFQNEAQLEKSRLLSDRFSAERPKGSFSTLEIQRTEQGDSAMYLCASSQGGNTEAFFGQGTRLTVV.